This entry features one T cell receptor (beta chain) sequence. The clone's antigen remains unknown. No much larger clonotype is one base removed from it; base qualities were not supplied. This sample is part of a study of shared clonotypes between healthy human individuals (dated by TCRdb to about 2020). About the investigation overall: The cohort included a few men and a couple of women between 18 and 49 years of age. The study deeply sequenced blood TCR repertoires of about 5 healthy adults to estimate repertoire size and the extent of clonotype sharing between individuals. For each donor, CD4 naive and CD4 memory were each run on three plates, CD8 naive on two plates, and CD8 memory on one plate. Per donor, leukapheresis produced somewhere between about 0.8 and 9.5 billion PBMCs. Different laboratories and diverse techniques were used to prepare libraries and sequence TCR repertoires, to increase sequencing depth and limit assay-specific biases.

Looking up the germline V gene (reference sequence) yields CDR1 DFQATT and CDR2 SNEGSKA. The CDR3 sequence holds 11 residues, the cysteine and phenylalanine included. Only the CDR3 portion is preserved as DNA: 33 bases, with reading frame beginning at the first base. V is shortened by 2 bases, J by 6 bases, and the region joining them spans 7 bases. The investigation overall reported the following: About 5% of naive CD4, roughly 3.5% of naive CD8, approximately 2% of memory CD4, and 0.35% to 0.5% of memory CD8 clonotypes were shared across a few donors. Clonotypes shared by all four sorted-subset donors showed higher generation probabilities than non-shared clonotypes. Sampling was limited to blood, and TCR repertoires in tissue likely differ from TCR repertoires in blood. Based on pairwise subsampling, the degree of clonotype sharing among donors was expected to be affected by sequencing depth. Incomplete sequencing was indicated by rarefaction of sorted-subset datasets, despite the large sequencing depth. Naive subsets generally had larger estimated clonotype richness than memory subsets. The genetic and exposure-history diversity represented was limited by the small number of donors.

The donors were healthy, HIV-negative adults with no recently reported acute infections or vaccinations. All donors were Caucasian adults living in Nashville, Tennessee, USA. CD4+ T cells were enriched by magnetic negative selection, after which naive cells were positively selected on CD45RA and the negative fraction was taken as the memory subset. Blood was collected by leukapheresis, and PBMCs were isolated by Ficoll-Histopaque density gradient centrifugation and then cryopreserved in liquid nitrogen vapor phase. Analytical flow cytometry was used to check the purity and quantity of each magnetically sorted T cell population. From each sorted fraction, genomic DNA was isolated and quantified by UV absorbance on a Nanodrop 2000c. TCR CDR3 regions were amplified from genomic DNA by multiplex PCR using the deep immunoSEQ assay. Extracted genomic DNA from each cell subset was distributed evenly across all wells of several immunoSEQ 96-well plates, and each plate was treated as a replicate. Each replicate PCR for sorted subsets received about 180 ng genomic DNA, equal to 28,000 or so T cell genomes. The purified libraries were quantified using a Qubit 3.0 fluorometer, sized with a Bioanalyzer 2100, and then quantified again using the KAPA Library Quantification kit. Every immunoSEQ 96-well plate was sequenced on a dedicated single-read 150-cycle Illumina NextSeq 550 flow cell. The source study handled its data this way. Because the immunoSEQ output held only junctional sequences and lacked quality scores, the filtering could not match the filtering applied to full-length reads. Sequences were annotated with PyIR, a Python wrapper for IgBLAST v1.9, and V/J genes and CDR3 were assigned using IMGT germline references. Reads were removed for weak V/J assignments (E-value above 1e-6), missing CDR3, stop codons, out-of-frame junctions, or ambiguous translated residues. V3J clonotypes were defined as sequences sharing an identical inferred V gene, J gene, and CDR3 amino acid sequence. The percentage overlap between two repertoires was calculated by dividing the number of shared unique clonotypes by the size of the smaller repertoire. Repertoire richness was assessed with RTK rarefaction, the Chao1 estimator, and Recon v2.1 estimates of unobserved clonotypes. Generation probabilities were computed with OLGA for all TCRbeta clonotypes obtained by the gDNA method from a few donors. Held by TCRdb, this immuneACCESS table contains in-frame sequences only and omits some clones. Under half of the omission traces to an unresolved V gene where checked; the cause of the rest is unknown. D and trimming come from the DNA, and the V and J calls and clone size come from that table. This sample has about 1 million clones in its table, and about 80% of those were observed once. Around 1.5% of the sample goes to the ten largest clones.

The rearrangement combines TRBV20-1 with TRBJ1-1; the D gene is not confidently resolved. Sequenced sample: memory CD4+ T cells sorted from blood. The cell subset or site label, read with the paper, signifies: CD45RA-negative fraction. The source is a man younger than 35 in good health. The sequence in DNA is TGCAGTGCTAGAAAATTTTCTGAAGCTTTCTTT. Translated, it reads CSARKFSEAFF.